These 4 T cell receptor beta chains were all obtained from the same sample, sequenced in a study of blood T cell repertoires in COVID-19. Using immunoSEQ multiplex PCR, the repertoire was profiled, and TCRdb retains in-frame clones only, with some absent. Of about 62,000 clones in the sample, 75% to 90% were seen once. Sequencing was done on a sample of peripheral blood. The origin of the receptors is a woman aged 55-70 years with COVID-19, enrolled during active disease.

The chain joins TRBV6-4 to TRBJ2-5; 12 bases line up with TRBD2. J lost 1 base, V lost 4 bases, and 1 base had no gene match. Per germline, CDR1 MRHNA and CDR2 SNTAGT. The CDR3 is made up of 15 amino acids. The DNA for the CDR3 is TGTGCCAGCAGTGCGACTAGCGGGAGCCAAGAGACCCAGTACTTC. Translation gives CASSATSGSQETQYF.

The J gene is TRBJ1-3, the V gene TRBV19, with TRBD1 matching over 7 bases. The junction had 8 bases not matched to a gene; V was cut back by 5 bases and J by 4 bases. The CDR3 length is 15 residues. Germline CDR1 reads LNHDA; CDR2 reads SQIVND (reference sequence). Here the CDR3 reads CASSYWTGRGNTIYF. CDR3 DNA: TGTGCCAGTAGTTACTGGACAGGTCGGGGAAACACCATATATTTT.

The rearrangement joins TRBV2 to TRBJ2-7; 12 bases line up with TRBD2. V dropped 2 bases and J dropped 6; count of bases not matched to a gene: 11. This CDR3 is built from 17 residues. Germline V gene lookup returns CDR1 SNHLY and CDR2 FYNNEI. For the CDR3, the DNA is TGTGCCAGCAGTGAATGGAGTAGGGCTAGCGGGAGGGGCGAGCAGTACTTC. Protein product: CASSEWSRASGRGEQYF.

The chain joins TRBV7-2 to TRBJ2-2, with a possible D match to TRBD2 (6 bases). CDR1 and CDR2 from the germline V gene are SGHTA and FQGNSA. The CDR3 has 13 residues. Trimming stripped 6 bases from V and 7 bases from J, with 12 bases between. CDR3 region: CASSLGGGGELFF. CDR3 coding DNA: TGTGCCAGCAGTCTCGGGGGAGGCGGGGAGCTGTTTTTT.